The rows below give T cell receptor beta chains drawn from one sample of a study of beta chain features in type 1 diabetes. Some clones are missing from TCRdb's copy, which holds only in-frame ones; the method was immunoSEQ multiplex PCR. The sample yields about 220,000 clones, roughly a tenth seen once. Source material: central memory CD4+ T cells from blood. The receptors come from a man between 18 and 35 years old in good health. The CDR3 runs from the conserved cysteine through the conserved F or W. Fields, in order: clone size, J gene, CDR3 length, V gene, D gene, CDR3 protein, CDR3 DNA. D genes are given only for firm matches. The size of a clone is reported for some rows only, either as once, few or many, or as a class for expanded clones.

clone size: -; J gene: TRBJ2-7; CDR3 length: 13; V gene: TRBV6-6; D gene: -; CDR3 protein: CASSETSSYEQYF; CDR3 DNA: TGTGCCAGCAGTGAGACAAGCTCCTACGAGCAGTACTTC
clone size: -; J gene: TRBJ2-1; CDR3 length: 16; V gene: TRBV7-2; D gene: -; CDR3 protein: CASSYVGGNSYNEQFF; CDR3 DNA: TGTGCCAGCAGCTACGTCGGGGGTAACTCCTACAATGAGCAGTTCTTC
clone size: -; J gene: TRBJ2-1; CDR3 length: 13; V gene: TRBV7-6; D gene: -; CDR3 protein: CASSLAIGHEQFF; CDR3 DNA: TGTGCCAGCAGCTTAGCGATAGGACATGAGCAGTTCTTC
clone size: few; J gene: TRBJ2-5; CDR3 length: 14; V gene: TRBV7-2; D gene: -; CDR3 protein: CASSLVDSPETQYF; CDR3 DNA: TGTGCCAGCAGCTTAGTAGACAGTCCTGAGACCCAGTACTTC
clone size: -; J gene: TRBJ2-3; CDR3 length: 18; V gene: TRBV5-4; D gene: TRBD2; CDR3 protein: CASSRSAGGLPSTDTQYF; CDR3 DNA: TGTGCCAGCAGCAGGAGTGCGGGAGGGCTTCCAAGCACAGATACGCAGTATTTT
clone size: few; J gene: TRBJ2-2; CDR3 length: 14; V gene: TRBV7-2; D gene: TRBD2; CDR3 protein: CASSLTGGTGELFF; CDR3 DNA: TGTGCCAGCAGCCTCACCGGGGGGACCGGGGAGCTGTTTTTT
clone size: few; J gene: TRBJ2-7; CDR3 length: 18; V gene: TRBV5-1; D gene: TRBD1; CDR3 protein: CASSLVGDRAYPAREQYF; CDR3 DNA: TGCGCCAGCAGCTTGGTTGGGGACAGGGCCTATCCTGCGCGAGAGCAGTACTTC
clone size: -; J gene: TRBJ2-3; CDR3 length: 14; V gene: TRBV11-3; D gene: -; CDR3 protein: CASSLTTTSDTQYF; CDR3 DNA: TGTGCCAGCAGCCTAACCACGACTTCCGATACGCAGTATTTT
clone size: few; J gene: TRBJ1-4; CDR3 length: 14; V gene: TRBV28; D gene: TRBD1; CDR3 protein: CASSETGDREKLFF; CDR3 DNA: TGTGCCAGCAGTGAGACAGGGGACCGTGAAAAACTGTTTTTT
clone size: -; J gene: TRBJ2-7; CDR3 length: 15; V gene: TRBV29-1; D gene: -; CDR3 protein: CSVAHPLRGTYEQYF; CDR3 DNA: TGCAGCGTGGCTCACCCCCTGCGGGGTACCTACGAGCAGTACTTC
clone size: few; J gene: TRBJ2-4; CDR3 length: 15; V gene: TRBV7-8; D gene: TRBD1; CDR3 protein: CASSIKDRGLNIQYF; CDR3 DNA: TGTGCCAGCAGCATAAAGGACAGGGGGTTGAACATTCAGTACTTC
clone size: once; J gene: TRBJ2-7; CDR3 length: 15; V gene: TRBV5-1; D gene: TRBD2; CDR3 protein: CASSLGTSGRQAQYF; CDR3 DNA: TGCGCCAGCAGCTTGGGGACTAGCGGGAGGCAAGCGCAGTACTTC
clone size: -; J gene: TRBJ2-1; CDR3 length: 13; V gene: TRBV30; D gene: -; CDR3 protein: CAWSVPTRNEQFF; CDR3 DNA: TGTGCCTGGAGTGTACCGACTAGGAATGAGCAGTTCTTC
clone size: -; J gene: TRBJ2-7; CDR3 length: 11; V gene: TRBV18; D gene: -; CDR3 protein: CASSPRDEQYF; CDR3 DNA: TGTGCCAGCTCGCCCAGGGACGAGCAGTACTTC
clone size: -; J gene: TRBJ2-1; CDR3 length: 15; V gene: TRBV6-1; D gene: TRBD2; CDR3 protein: CASSRREGLNDEQFF; CDR3 DNA: TGTGCCAGCAGCCGCCGGGAGGGGCTTAACGATGAGCAGTTCTTC
clone size: -; J gene: TRBJ2-7; CDR3 length: 18; V gene: TRBV7-2; D gene: TRBD2; CDR3 protein: CASSPNSGTSGSSYEQYF; CDR3 DNA: TGTGCCAGCAGCCCAAATTCCGGGACTAGCGGGAGCTCCTACGAGCAGTACTTC
clone size: many; J gene: TRBJ2-1; CDR3 length: 15; V gene: TRBV7-3; D gene: TRBD2; CDR3 protein: CASSSGTSGFNEQFF; CDR3 DNA: TGTGCCAGCAGCTCCGGGACTAGCGGGTTTAATGAGCAGTTCTTC
clone size: few; J gene: TRBJ1-2; CDR3 length: 13; V gene: TRBV30; D gene: -; CDR3 protein: CAWSVDGAYGYTF; CDR3 DNA: TGTGCCTGGAGTGTAGACGGGGCGTACGGCTACACCTTC
clone size: many; J gene: TRBJ1-5; CDR3 length: 13; V gene: TRBV23-1; D gene: TRBD1; CDR3 protein: CANPQGVRQPQHF; CDR3 DNA: TGCGCCAACCCACAGGGGGTTAGGCAGCCCCAGCATTTT
clone size: -; J gene: TRBJ2-5; CDR3 length: 14; V gene: TRBV9; D gene: -; CDR3 protein: CASSVAPSTETQYF; CDR3 DNA: TGTGCCAGCAGCGTAGCCCCTTCCACGGAGACCCAGTACTTC
clone size: few; J gene: TRBJ1-1; CDR3 length: 15; V gene: TRBV4-2; D gene: -; CDR3 protein: CASSHLGRGNTEAFF; CDR3 DNA: TGTGCCAGCAGCCATCTTGGTAGGGGGAACACTGAAGCTTTCTTT
clone size: many; J gene: TRBJ2-1; CDR3 length: 15; V gene: TRBV14; D gene: TRBD2; CDR3 protein: CASSQALAGYNEQFF; CDR3 DNA: TGTGCCAGCAGCCAAGCCCTAGCGGGATACAATGAGCAGTTCTTC
clone size: -; J gene: TRBJ2-2; CDR3 length: 13; V gene: TRBV10-3; D gene: -; CDR3 protein: CAINGPNTGELFF; CDR3 DNA: TGTGCCATCAACGGTCCGAACACCGGGGAGCTGTTTTTT
clone size: -; J gene: TRBJ1-5; CDR3 length: 13; V gene: TRBV30; D gene: -; CDR3 protein: CAWTGGGEQPQHF; CDR3 DNA: TGTGCCTGGACCGGGGGTGGGGAACAGCCCCAGCATTTT
clone size: -; J gene: TRBJ2-7; CDR3 length: 13; V gene: TRBV5-1; D gene: -; CDR3 protein: CASSSRPSYEQYF; CDR3 DNA: TGCGCCAGCAGCTCACGGCCATCCTACGAGCAGTACTTC
clone size: -; J gene: TRBJ1-2; CDR3 length: 16; V gene: TRBV15; D gene: TRBD1; CDR3 protein: CATSPGRDRGNYGYTF; CDR3 DNA: TGTGCCACCAGCCCGGGTCGGGACAGGGGTAACTATGGCTACACCTTC
clone size: -; J gene: TRBJ2-7; CDR3 length: 15; V gene: TRBV11-2; D gene: -; CDR3 protein: CASSPLPLSSYEQYF; CDR3 DNA: TGTGCCAGCAGCCCCCTCCCTCTGAGCTCCTACGAGCAGTACTTC
clone size: few; J gene: TRBJ2-3; CDR3 length: 13; V gene: TRBV5-4; D gene: TRBD2; CDR3 protein: CASSLGGTDTQYF; CDR3 DNA: TGTGCCAGCAGCCTCGGGGGGACAGATACGCAGTATTTT